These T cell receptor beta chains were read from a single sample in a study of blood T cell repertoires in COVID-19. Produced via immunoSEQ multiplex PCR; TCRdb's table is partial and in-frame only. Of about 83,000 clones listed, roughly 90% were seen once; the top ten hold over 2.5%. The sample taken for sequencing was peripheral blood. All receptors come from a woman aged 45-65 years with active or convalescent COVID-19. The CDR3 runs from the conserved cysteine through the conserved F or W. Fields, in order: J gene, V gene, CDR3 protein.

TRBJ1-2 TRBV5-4 CASSSVGTASGYGYTF
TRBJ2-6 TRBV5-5 CASSLRAGTSGANVLTF
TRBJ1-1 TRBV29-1 CSVEETGLNTEAFF
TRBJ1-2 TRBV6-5 CASSPGQGSGYTF
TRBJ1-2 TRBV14 CASSQGGGAANYGYTF
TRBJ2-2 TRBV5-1 CASSLGLLRGNTGELFF
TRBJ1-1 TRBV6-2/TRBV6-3 CASSSGVTEAFF
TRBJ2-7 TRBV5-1 CASSAPLGGPYEQYF
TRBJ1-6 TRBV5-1 CASSSRDRGSPLHF
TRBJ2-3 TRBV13 CASSPGGDTQYF
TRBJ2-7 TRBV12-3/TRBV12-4 CASSFGGIEQYF
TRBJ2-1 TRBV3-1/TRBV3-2 CASSQVRQGLNNEQFF
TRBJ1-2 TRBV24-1 CATSAGLYGYTF
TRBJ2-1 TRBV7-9 CASSPGTQGLAQFF
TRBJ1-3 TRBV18 CASSASGAPNTIYF
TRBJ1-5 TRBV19 CASSTPGQGISNQPQHF
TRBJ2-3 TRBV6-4 CASSDGTSDTDTQYF
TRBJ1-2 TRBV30 CAWMTETEYGYTF
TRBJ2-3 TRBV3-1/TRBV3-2 CASSQDWGSGGPRTDTQYF
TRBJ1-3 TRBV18 CASSSQTGLSGNTIYF
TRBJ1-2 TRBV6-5 CASTSDHMFYGYTF
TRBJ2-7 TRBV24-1 CATSLGGRGSYEQYF
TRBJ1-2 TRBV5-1 CASSGGQGAHGYTF
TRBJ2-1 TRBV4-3 CASSRDRGEQFF
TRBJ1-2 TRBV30 CACYGQAGYTF
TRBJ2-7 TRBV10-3 CAIKTGQGATEQYF
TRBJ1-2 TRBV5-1 CASSPTGTGAYGYTF
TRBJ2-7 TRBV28 CASSLSPAGTGDEQYF
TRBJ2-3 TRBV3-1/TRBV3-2 CASSQRESGSTDTQYF
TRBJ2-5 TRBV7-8 CASSDKTGQAGETQYF